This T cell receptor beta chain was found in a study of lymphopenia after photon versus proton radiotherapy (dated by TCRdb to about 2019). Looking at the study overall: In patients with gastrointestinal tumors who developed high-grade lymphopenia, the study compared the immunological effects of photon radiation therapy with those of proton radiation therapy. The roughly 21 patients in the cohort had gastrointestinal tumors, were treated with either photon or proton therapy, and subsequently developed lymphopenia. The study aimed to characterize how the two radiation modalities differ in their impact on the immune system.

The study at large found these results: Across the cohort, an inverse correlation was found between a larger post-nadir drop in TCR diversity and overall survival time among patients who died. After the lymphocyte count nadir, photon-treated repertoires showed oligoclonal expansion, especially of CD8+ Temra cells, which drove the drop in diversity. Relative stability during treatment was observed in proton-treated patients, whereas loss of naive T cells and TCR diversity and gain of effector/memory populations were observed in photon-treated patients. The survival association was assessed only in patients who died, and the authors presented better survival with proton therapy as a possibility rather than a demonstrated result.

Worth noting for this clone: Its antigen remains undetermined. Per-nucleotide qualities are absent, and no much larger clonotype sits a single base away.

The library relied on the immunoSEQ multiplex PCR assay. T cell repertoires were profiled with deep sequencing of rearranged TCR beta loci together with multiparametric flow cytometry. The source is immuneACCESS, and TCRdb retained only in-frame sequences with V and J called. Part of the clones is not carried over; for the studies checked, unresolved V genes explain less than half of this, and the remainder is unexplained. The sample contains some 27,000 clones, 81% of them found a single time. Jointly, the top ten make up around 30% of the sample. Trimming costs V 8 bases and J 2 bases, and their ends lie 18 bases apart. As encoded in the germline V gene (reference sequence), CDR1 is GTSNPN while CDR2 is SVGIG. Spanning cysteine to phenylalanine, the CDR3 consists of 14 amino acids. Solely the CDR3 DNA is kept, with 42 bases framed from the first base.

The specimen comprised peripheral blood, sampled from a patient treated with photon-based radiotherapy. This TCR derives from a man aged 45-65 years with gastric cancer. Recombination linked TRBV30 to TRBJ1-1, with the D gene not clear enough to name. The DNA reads TGTGCCAGCAGCTTTCGGGGTTTCAACACTGAAGCTTTCTTT. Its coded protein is CASSFRGFNTEAFF.